This T cell receptor (beta chain) comes out of a study of T-cell memory formation after mild COVID-19. The V gene end was trimmed by 5 bases and the J gene end by 1 base; junction bases not matched to a gene: 10. Germline CDR1 and CDR2: SGHTA and FQGTGA. There are 18 residues in the CDR3. TCRdb processed the 5' RACE reads anew with MiXCR; each CDR3 protein has one entry. The table has 350,000 to 400,000 distinct CDR3 sequences, 21% seen once; the top ten hold approximately 12%. Specimen: PBMCs or a T cell subset sorted from them (not recorded which). The chain joins TRBV7-3 to TRBJ2-6, with TRBD1 identical over 8 bases. This TCR derives from an adult woman who had mild COVID-19 (a few samples of this study predate the infection). Cell type and time point are not known. CDR3 sequence: CASSHPTGALSGANVLTF. CDR3 nucleotides: TGTGCCAGCAGCCACCCGACAGGGGCCTTATCTGGGGCCAACGTCCTGACTTTC.